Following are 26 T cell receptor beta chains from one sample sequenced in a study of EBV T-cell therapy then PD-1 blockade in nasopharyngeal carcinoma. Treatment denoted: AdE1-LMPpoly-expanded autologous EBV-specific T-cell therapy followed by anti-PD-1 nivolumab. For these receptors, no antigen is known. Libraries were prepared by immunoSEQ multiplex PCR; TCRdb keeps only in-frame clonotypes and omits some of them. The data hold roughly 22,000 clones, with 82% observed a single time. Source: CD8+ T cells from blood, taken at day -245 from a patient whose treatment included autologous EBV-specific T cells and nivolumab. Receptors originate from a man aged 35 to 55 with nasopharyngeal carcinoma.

The CDR3 loop reads CSASSDGTQHF. In nucleotides, the CDR3 is TGCAGTGCTAGTTCGGACGGGACCCAGCATTTT. The chain carries TRBV20-1 and TRBJ1-5, with no clear D. This CDR3 comprises 11 residues. Germline lookup yields CDR1 DFQATT and CDR2 SNEGSKA (reference sequence). Trimming pared 3 bases from V and 11 bases from J, leaving 11 bases between.

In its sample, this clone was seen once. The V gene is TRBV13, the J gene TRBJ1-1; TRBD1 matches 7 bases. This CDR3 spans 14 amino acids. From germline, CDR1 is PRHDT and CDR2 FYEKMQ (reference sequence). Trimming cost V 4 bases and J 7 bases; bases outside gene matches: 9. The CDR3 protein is CASSYRGGGFEAFF. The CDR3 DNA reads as TGTGCCAGCAGCTACCGTGGAGGGGGCTTTGAAGCTTTCTTT.

The CDR3 DNA sequence: TGTGCCAGCAGCTTAACCAGAAACACAGATACGCAGTATTTT. It encodes CASSLTRNTDTQYF. The V call is TRBV5-5, the J call TRBJ2-3; D is uncertain. The CDR3 length is 14 residues. Germline values: CDR1 SGHKS, CDR2 YYEKEE (reference sequence). The V and J ends lost 2 bases and 2 bases respectively, with 9 bases between them.

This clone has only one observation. The CDR3 sequence: CASSVGGGSNEQFF. The CDR3 DNA is TGTGCCAGCAGCGTAGGAGGGGGGAGCAATGAGCAGTTCTTC. The rearrangement links TRBV9 to TRBJ2-1, with D perhaps given as TRBD1 or TRBD2 (6 bases each). There are 14 residues in the CDR3. The V end lost 0 bases, the J end lost 6 bases, and 10 bases lay between the germline ends. CDR1 SGDLS and CDR2 YYNGEE come from the germline V gene.

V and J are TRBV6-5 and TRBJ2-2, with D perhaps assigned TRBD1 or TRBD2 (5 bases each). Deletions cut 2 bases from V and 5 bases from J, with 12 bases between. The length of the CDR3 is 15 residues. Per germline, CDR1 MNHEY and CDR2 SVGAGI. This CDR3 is CASSYLGPQTGELFF. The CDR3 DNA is TGTGCCAGCAGTTACCTGGGACCTCAAACCGGGGAGCTGTTTTTT.

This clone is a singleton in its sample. In nucleotides, the CDR3 is TGTGCCAGCAGCTTAGTTAGTAGCCAAGAGACCCAGTACTTC. Amino acids: CASSLVSSQETQYF. The chain recombines TRBV7-9 with TRBJ2-5; no clear D gene. The germline V gene has CDR1 SEHNR and CDR2 FQNEAQ (reference sequence). CDR3 length equals 14 residues. V was trimmed by 1 base and J by 1 base, leaving 7 bases between them.

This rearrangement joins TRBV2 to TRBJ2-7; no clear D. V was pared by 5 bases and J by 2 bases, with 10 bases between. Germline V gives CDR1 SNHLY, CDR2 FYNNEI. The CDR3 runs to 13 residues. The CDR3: CASSTEVAYEQYF. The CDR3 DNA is TGTGCCAGCAGTACAGAGGTGGCCTACGAGCAGTACTTC. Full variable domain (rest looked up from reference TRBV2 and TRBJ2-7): EPEVTQTPSHQVTQMGQEVILRCVPISNHLYFYWYRQILGQKVEFLVSFYNNEISEKSEIFDDQFSVERPDGSNFTLKIRSTKLEDSAMYFCASSTEVAYEQYFGPGTRLTVT.

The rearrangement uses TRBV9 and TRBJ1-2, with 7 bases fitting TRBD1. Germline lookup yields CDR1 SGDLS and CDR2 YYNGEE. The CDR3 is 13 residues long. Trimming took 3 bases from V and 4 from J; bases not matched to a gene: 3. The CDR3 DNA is TGTGCCAGCAGCGAAGGGACAGCCTATGGCTACACCTTC. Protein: CASSEGTAYGYTF.

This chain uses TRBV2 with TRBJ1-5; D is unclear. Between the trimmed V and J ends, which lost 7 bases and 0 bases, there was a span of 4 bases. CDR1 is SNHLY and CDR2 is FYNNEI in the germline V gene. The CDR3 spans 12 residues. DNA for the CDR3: TGTGCCAGCACATTTAGCAATCAGCCCCAGCATTTT. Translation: CASTFSNQPQHF. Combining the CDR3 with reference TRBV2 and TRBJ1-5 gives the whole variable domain EPEVTQTPSHQVTQMGQEVILRCVPISNHLYFYWYRQILGQKVEFLVSFYNNEISEKSEIFDDQFSVERPDGSNFTLKIRSTKLEDSAMYFCASTFSNQPQHFGDGTRLSIL.

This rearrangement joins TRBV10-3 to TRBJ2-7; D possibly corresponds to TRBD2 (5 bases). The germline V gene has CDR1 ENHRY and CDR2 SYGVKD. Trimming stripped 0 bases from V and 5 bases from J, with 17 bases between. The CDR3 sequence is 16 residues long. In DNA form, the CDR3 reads TGTGCCATCAGTGAGTCGGGTGAGGGTCCGAGGAACGAGCAGTACTTC. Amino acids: CAISESGEGPRNEQYF.

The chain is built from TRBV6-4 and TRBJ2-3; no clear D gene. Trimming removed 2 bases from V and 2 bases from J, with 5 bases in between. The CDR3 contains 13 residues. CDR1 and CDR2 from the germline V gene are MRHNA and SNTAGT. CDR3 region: CASSDRATDTQYF. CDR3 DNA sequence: TGTGCCAGCAGTGACAGGGCCACAGATACGCAGTATTTT.

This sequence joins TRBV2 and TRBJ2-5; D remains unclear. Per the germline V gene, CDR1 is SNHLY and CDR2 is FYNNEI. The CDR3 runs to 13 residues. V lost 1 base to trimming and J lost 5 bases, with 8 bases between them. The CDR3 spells CASSEGPVETQYF. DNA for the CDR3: TGTGCCAGCAGTGAAGGACCGGTTGAGACCCAGTACTTC. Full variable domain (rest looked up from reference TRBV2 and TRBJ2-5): EPEVTQTPSHQVTQMGQEVILRCVPISNHLYFYWYRQILGQKVEFLVSFYNNEISEKSEIFDDQFSVERPDGSNFTLKIRSTKLEDSAMYFCASSEGPVETQYFGPGTRLLVL.

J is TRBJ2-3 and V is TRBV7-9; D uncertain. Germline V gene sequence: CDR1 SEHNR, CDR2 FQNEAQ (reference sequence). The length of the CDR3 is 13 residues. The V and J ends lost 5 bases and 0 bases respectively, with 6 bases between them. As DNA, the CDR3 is TGTGCCAGCAGCCCCAAAAGCACAGATACGCAGTATTTT. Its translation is CASSPKSTDTQYF.

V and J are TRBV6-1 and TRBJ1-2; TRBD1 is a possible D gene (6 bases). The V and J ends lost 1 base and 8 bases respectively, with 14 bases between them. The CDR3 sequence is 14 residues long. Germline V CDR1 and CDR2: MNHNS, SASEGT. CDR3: CASSEGVGGAGYTF. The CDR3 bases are TGTGCCAGCAGTGAAGGGGTCGGGGGCGCGGGCTACACCTTC.

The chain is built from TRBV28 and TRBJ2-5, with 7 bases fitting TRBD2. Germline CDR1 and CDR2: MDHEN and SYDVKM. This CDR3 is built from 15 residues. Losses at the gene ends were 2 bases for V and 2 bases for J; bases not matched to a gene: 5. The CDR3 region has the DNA TGTGCCAGCAGTTTACGGGGGGTTTTACAAGAGACCCAGTACTTC. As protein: CASSLRGVLQETQYF.

CDR3 coding DNA: TGTGCCAGCAGTGAGGGCGGGGGGGCCCAGCATTTT. This sequence encodes CASSEGGGAQHF. The rearrangement joins TRBV6-1 to TRBJ1-5; D is possibly TRBD1 (5 bases). Per the germline V gene, CDR1 is MNHNS and CDR2 is SASEGT. This CDR3 has 12 amino acids. V lost 3 bases to trimming and J lost 11 bases, with 11 bases between them.

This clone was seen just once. Here the CDR3 reads CASSDSVLATDTQYF. For the CDR3, the DNA is TGTGCCAGCAGTGATAGTGTTTTAGCGACAGATACGCAGTATTTT. The rearrangement joins TRBV6-1 to TRBJ2-3; D perhaps matches TRBD2 (5 bases). The CDR3 has 15 amino acids. Germline CDR1 is MNHNS and CDR2 is SASEGT. V was cut by 3 bases and J by 3 bases, with 13 bases left in between.

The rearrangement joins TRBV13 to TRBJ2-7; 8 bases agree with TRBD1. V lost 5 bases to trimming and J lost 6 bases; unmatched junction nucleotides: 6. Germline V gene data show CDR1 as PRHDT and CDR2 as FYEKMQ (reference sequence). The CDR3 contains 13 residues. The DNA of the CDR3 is TGTGCCAGCAGCCAGACAGGGGTTGGCGAGCAGTACTTC. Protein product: CASSQTGVGEQYF.

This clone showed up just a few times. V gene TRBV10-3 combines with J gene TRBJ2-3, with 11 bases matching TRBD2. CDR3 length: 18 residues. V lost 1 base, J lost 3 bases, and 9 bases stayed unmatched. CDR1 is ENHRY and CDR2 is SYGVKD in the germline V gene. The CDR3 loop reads CAISEFLAGGPITDTQYF. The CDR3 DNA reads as TGTGCCATCAGTGAGTTTCTAGCGGGGGGTCCCATAACAGATACGCAGTATTTT.

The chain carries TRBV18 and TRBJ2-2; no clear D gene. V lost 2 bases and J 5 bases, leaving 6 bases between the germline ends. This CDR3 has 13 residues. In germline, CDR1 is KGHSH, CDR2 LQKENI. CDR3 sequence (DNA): TGTGCCAGCTCACCAGGCCGAACCGGGGAGCTGTTTTTT. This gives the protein CASSPGRTGELFF.

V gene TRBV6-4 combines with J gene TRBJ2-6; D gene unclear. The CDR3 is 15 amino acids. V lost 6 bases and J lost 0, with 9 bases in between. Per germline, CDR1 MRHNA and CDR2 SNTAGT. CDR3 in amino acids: CASSGTISGANVLTF. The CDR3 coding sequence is TGTGCCAGCAGCGGCACTATCTCTGGGGCCAACGTCCTGACTTTC.

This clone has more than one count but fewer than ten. For the CDR3, the DNA is TGTGCCAGCAGTTACGTGGGGGGCGGCTACACCTTC. Protein: CASSYVGGGYTF. The chain joins TRBV6-5 to TRBJ1-2, with TRBD1 as a possible D gene (6 bases). Trimming cost V 2 bases and J 8 bases, with 9 bases left between them. The CDR3 covers 12 residues. CDR1 is MNHEY, CDR2 SVGAGI, per germline.

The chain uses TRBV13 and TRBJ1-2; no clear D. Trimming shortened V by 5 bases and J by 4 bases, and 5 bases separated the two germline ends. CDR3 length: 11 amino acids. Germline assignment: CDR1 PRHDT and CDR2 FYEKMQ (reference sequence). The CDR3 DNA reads TGTGCCAGCAGCCTCTTCTATGGCTACACCTTC. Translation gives CASSLFYGYTF.

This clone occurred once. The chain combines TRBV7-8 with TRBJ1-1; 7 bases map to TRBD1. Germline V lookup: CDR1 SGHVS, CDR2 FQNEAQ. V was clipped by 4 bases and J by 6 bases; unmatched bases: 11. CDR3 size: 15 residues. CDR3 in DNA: TGTGCCAGCAGCTCCACCTCATTTACAGGGGCTGAAGCTTTCTTT. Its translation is CASSSTSFTGAEAFF.

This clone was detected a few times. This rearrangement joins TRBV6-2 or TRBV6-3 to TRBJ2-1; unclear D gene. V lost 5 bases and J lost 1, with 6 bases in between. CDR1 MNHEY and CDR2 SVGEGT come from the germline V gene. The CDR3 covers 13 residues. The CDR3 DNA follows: TGTGCCAGCAGTACAGATTCCTACAATGAGCAGTTCTTC. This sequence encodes CASSTDSYNEQFF.

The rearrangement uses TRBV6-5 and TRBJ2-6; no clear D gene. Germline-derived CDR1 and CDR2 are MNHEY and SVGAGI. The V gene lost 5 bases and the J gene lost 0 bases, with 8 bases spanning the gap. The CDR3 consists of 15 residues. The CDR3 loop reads CASSPETSGANVLTF. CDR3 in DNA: TGTGCCAGCAGTCCCGAGACCTCTGGGGCCAACGTCCTGACTTTC.